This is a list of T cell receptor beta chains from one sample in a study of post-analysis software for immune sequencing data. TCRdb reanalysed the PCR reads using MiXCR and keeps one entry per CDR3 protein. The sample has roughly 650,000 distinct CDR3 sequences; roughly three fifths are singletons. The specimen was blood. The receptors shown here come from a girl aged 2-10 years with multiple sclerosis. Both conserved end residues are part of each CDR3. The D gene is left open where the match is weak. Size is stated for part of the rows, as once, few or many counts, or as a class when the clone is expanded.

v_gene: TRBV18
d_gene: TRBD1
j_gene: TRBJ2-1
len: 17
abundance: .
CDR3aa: CASSPNRGLPGGDERFF
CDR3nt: TGTGCCAGCTCACCAAACCGTGGGTTGCCAGGGGGAGATGAGCGGTTCTTT

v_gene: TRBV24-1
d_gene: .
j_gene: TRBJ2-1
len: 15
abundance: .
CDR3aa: CATSDVGSPYNEQFF
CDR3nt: TGTGCCACCAGTGACGTCGGCAGCCCGTACAATGAGCAGTTCTTC

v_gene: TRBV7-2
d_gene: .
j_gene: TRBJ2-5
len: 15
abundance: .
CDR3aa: CASSLAGRVRETQYF
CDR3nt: TGTGCCAGCAGCTTAGCCGGCAGGGTACGAGAGACCCAGTACTTC

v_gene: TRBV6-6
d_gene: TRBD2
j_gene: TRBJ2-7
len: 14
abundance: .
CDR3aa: CASRSLASGYEQYF
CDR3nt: TGTGCCAGCAGGTCGCTCGCTAGCGGCTACGAGCAGTACTTC

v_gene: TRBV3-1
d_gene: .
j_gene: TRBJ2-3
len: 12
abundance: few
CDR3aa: CASSKSGDTQYF
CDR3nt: TGTGCCAGCAGCAAATCGGGCGATACGCAGTATTTT

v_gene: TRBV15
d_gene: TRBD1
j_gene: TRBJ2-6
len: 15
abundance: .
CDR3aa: CATSTGTVGANVLTF
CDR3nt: TGTGCCACCAGCACCGGGACAGTTGGGGCCAACGTCCTGACTTTC

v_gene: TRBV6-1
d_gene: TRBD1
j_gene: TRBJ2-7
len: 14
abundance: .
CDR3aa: CASSRMTGPHEQYF
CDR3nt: TGTGCCAGCAGTCGGATGACAGGGCCCCACGAGCAGTACTTC

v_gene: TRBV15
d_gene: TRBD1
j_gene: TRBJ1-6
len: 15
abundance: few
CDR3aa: CATSRETGGGSPLHF
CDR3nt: TGTGCCACCAGCAGGGAAACAGGGGGCGGTTCACCCCTCCACTTT

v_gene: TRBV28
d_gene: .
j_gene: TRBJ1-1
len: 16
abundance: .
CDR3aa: CASSYRRLWKVDEAFF
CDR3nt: TGTGCCAGCAGTTATAGGCGTTTGTGGAAGGTTGATGAAGCTTTCTTT

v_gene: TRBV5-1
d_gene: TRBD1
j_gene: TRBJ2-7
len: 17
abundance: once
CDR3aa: CASSSICRTGDDREQYF
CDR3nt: TGCGCCAGCAGCTCGATTTGTAGGACAGGGGACGACCGAGAGCAGTACTTC

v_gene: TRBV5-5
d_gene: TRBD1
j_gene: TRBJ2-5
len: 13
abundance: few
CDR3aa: CASTPTGGETQYF
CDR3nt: TGTGCCAGCACCCCGACAGGGGGTGAGACCCAGTACTTC

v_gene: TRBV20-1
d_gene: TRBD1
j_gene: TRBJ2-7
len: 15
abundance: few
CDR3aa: CSAPKPGTGGYEQYF
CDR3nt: TGCAGTGCCCCGAAACCGGGGACAGGGGGCTACGAGCAGTACTTC

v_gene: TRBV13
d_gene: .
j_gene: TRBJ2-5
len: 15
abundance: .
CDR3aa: CASSSLGWAQETQYF
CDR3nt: TGTGCCAGCAGCTCGTTGGGGTGGGCCCAAGAGACCCAGTACTTC

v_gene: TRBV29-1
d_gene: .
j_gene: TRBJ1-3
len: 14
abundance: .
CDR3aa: CSVTLGGSGNTIYF
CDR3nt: TGCAGCGTTACCCTGGGTGGCTCAGGAAACACCATATATTTT

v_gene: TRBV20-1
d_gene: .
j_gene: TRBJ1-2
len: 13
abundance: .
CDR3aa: CSAGGQGIYGYTF
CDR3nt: TGCAGTGCTGGCGGTCAGGGAATCTATGGCTACACCTTC

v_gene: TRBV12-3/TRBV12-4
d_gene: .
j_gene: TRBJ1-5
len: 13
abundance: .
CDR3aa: CASSLTGHQPQHF
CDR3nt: TGTGCCAGCAGTTTGACGGGGCATCAGCCCCAGCATTTT

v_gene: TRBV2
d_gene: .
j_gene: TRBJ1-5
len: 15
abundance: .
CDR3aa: CASSVSPYSNQPQHF
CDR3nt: TGTGCCAGCAGTGTTTCCCCATATAGCAATCAGCCCCAGCATTTT

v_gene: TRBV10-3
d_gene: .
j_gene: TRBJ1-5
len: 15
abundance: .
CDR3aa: CAISETTDSNQPQHF
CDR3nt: TGTGCCATCAGTGAAACGACGGATAGCAATCAGCCCCAGCATTTT

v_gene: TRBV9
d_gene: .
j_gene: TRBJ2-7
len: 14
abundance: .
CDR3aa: CASSVGDPAYEQYF
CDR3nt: TGTGCCAGCAGCGTAGGGGACCCGGCCTACGAGCAGTACTTC

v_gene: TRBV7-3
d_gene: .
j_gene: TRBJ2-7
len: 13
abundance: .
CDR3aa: CASSLTHGYEQYF
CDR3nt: TGTGCCAGCAGCTTAACGCACGGCTACGAGCAGTACTTC

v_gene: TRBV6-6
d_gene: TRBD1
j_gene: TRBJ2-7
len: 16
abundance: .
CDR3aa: CASSQPPGQGAQEQYF
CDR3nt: TGTGCCAGCAGTCAACCTCCGGGACAGGGGGCGCAAGAGCAGTACTTC

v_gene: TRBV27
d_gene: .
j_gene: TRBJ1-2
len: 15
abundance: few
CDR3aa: CASSPWEGANYGYTF
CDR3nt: TGTGCCAGCAGTCCCTGGGAGGGAGCTAACTATGGCTACACCTTC

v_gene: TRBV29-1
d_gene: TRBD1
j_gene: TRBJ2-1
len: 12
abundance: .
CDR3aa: CSVTGQGNEQFF
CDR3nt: TGCAGCGTGACGGGACAGGGCAATGAGCAGTTCTTC

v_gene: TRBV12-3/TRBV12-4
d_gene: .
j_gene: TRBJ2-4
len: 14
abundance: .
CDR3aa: CASSLRGTINIQYF
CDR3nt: TGTGCCAGCAGTTTACGGGGAACCATAAACATTCAGTACTTC

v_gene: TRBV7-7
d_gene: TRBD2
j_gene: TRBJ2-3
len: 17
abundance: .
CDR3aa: CASSPQLAGGQGDTQYF
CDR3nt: TGTGCCAGCAGCCCTCAATTAGCGGGGGGGCAGGGAGATACGCAGTATTTT

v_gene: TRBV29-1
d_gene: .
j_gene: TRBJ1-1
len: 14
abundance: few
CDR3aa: CSVDKGGVNTEAFF
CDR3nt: TGCAGCGTTGACAAGGGGGGAGTGAACACTGAAGCTTTCTTT

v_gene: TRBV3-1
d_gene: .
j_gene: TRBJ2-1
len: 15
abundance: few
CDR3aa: CASSRGASLYNEQFF
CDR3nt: TGTGCCAGCAGCCGGGGCGCTAGTCTCTACAATGAGCAGTTCTTC

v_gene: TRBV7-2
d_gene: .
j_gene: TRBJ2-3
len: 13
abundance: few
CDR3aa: CASSFSGLDTQYF
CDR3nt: TGTGCCAGCAGCTTTAGTGGGTTAGATACGCAGTATTTT

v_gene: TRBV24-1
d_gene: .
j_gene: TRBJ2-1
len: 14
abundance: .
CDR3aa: CATSDPNEANEQFF
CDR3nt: TGTGCCACCAGTGACCCGAATGAGGCCAATGAGCAGTTCTTC

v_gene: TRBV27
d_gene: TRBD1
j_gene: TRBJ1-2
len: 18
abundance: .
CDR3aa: CASSRKTGTGGQNYGYTF
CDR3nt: TGTGCCAGCAGTAGAAAAACCGGGACAGGGGGCCAGAACTATGGCTACACCTTC

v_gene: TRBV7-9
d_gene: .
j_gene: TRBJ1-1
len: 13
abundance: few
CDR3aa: CASSFEGDTEAFF
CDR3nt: TGTGCCAGCAGTTTCGAGGGGGACACTGAAGCTTTCTTT

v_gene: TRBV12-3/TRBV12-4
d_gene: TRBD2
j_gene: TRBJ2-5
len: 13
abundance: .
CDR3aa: CASIPGLAGKQYF
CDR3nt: TGTGCCAGCATTCCGGGACTAGCGGGTAAACAGTACTTC

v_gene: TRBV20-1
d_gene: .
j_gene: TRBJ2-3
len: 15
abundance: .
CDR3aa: CSAGESGIFADTQYF
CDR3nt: TGCAGTGCTGGGGAGAGTGGTATTTTCGCCGATACGCAGTATTTT

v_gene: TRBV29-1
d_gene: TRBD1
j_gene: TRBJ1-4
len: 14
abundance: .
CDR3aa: CSVITGGTNEKLFF
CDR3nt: TGCAGCGTAATTACAGGGGGAACTAATGAAAAACTGTTTTTT

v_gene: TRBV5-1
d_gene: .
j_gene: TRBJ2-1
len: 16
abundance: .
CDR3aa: CASSLGGDSSYNEQFF
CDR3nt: TGCGCCAGCAGCTTGGGCGGGGACAGCTCCTACAATGAGCAGTTCTTC

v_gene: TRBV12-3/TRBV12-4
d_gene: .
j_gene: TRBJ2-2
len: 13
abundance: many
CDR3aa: CASSLGHTGELFF
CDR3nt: TGTGCCAGCAGTTTGGGTCACACCGGGGAGCTGTTTTTT

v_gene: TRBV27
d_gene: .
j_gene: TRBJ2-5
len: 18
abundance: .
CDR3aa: CASSPERQDSAGRETQYF
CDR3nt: TGTGCCAGCAGTCCAGAGAGACAGGACTCCGCCGGTAGGGAGACCCAGTACTTC

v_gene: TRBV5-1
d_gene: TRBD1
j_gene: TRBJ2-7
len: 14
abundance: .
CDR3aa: CASSLAGQVYEQYF
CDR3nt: TGCGCCAGCAGCTTGGCCGGACAGGTCTACGAGCAGTACTTC

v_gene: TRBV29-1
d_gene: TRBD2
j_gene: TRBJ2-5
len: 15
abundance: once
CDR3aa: CSVCSPLRGGETQYF
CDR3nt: TGCAGCGTTTGTTCACCACTCCGGGGGGGAGAGACCCAGTACTTC

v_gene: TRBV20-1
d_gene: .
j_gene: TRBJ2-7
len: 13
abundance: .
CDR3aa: CSAAGGGTYEQYF
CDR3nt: TGCAGTGCGGCAGGGGGAGGTACCTACGAGCAGTACTTC

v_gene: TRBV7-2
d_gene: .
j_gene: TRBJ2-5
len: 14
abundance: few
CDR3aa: CASSKDRPQETQYF
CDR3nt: TGTGCCAGCAGCAAAGACAGGCCTCAAGAGACCCAGTACTTC

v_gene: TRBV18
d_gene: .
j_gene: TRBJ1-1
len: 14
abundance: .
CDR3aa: CASSPRESGTEAFF
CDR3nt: TGTGCCAGCTCACCACGGGAGTCGGGCACTGAAGCTTTCTTT

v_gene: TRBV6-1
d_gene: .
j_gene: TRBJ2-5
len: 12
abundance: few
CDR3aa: CASSRTQETQYF
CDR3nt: TGTGCCAGCAGTAGGACTCAAGAGACCCAGTACTTC

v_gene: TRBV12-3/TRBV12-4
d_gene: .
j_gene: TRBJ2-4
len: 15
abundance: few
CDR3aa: CAGSTEYLAKNIQYF
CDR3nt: TGTGCCGGGAGCACAGAATATCTAGCCAAAAACATTCAGTACTTC

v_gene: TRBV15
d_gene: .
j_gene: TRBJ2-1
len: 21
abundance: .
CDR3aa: CATSREFIVALRQSSYNEQFF
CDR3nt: TGTGCCACCAGCAGAGAGTTTATCGTCGCCCTAAGGCAGAGCTCTTACAATGAGCAGTTCTTC

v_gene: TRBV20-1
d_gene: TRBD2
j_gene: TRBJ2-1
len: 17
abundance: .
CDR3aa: CSARVWGAGQPYNEQFF
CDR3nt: TGCAGTGCTAGAGTGTGGGGAGCGGGGCAGCCTTACAATGAGCAGTTCTTC

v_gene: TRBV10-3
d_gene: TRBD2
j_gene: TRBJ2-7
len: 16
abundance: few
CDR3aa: CAISGLAGLAVYEQYF
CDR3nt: TGTGCCATCAGTGGGTTAGCGGGGCTAGCTGTGTACGAGCAGTACTTC

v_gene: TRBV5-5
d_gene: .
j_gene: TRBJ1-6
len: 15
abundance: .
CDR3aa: CASTISRVGDSPLHF
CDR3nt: TGTGCCAGCACTATATCTCGGGTCGGCGATTCACCCCTCCACTTT

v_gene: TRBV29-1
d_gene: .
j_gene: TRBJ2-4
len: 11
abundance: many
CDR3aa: CSVNRGDIQYF
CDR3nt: TGCAGCGTGAATCGGGGAGACATTCAGTACTTC

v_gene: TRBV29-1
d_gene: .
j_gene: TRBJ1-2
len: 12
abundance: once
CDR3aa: CSVRDTNYGYTF
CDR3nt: TGCAGCGTCCGGGACACCAACTATGGCTACACCTTC

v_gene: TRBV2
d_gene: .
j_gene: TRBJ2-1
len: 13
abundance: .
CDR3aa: CASSWGPVYEQFF
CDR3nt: TGTGCCAGCAGTTGGGGGCCGGTCTATGAGCAGTTCTTC

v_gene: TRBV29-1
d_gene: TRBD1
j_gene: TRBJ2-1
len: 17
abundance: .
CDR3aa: CSVEEWHYRGTYNEQFF
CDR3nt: TGCAGCGTTGAAGAATGGCATTACAGGGGCACTTACAATGAGCAGTTCTTC

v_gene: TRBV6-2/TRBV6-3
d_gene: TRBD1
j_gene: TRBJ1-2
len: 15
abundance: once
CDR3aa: CASSISGQGLYGYTF
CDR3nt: TGTGCCAGCAGTATCTCAGGACAGGGCCTATATGGCTACACCTTC